This T cell receptor (beta chain) was profiled in a study of T cells in Graves' hyperthyroidism and ophthalmopathy. This clonotype was seen at least ten times. Its antigen is not identified. TCR beta CDR3 regions were amplified from RNA transcripts. The study used the HTBI primer set for a first-round RT-PCR of the TCR CDR3. TCRdb itself ran the multiplex PCR reads through MiXCR, one entry per CDR3 protein. Of 270,000 or so distinct CDR3 sequences in the sample, around 15% were seen once. In germline, CDR1 is MDHEN, CDR2 SYDVKM. V gave up 8 bases and J gave up 4 bases; unmatched junction bases: 6. The CDR3 covers 13 residues. Overall study results and limits: Appearing also in blood were most of the thyroid clonotypes expanded above 0.001. Model predictions of ophthalmopathy came a median around 7.1 months before onset.

The blood was taken when hyperthyroidism was first diagnosed, before any ophthalmopathy symptoms showed up. The rearrangement joins TRBV28 to TRBJ1-2; TRBD1 matches 8 bases. The receptor was derived from a woman aged 45-65 years with Graves' hyperthyroidism that later progressed to Graves' ophthalmopathy. The specimen was blood. The CDR3 reads CASGTGGGYGYTF. The CDR3, as DNA: TGTGCCAGCGGAACAGGGGGAGGCTATGGCTACACCTTC.